This passage covers 9 T cell receptor beta chains from one sample sequenced in a study of blood T cell repertoires in COVID-19. Profiling relied on immunoSEQ multiplex PCR, and the TCRdb table lists in-frame clones only, not all of them. The data contain hundreds of thousands of clones, more than 85% of them singletons. The source material was peripheral blood. Receptors were obtained from a man between 35 and 55 years old with acute or convalescent COVID-19.

V and J are TRBV12-2 and TRBJ1-6. TRBV12-2 is a pseudogene. CDR3 size: 19 residues. The CDR3 coding sequence is TGTGCAAGTCGACGCTCGATTATGTTCAAGCGCTCCTATAATTCACCCCTCCACTTT. The encoded protein is CASRRSIMFKRSYNSPLHF.

V is TRBV2 and J is TRBJ1-2; TRBD1 matches at 8 bases. The CDR3 is 12 amino acids. Germline CDR1 and CDR2: SNHLY and FYNNEI. V was clipped by 9 bases and J by 3 bases; unmatched bases: 3. CDR3 protein: CARDRGYYGYTF. DNA of the CDR3: TGTGCCAGAGACAGGGGTTACTATGGCTACACCTTC.

This chain uses TRBV5-5 with TRBJ1-2; 11 bases line up with TRBD1. Germline loops: CDR1 SGHKS, CDR2 YYEKEE (reference sequence). Unmatched junction bases numbered 7, after V lost 4 bases and J lost 5 bases. The CDR3 contains 15 residues. DNA for the CDR3: TGTGCCAGCAGCCAAGGACAGGGGGCTTGGTATGGCTACACCTTC. Its protein is CASSQGQGAWYGYTF.

This clone was seen a single time. The chain carries TRBV30 and TRBJ2-6; no reliable D call. The germline V and J ends were trimmed by 2 bases and 0 bases, with 11 bases remaining between them. This CDR3 has 16 residues. CDR1 is GTSNPN and CDR2 is SVGIG in the germline V gene (reference sequence). CDR3 in amino acids: CAWSPGSFSGANVLTF. The CDR3 DNA reads as TGTGCCTGGAGTCCCGGGTCCTTCTCTGGGGCCAACGTCCTGACTTTC.

In DNA form, the CDR3 reads TGTGCCAGCAGGGAGCGGGTTATCAATCAGCCCCAGCATTTT. It encodes CASRERVINQPQHF. The genes are TRBV28 and TRBJ1-5; no clear D. There are 14 residues in the CDR3. The V and J ends lost 6 bases and 3 bases respectively, with 12 bases between them. Germline lookup yields CDR1 MDHEN and CDR2 SYDVKM.

This rearrangement joins TRBV11-3 to TRBJ2-1, with D tentatively TRBD2 (6 bases). Trimming cost V 4 bases and J 10 bases, with 20 bases left between them. Germline lookup yields CDR1 SGHNT and CDR2 YENEEA. This CDR3 comprises 15 residues. The CDR3 DNA is TGTGCCAGCAGCTCAAACCGGGACTCCCGTGGGGAGCAGTTCTTC. Its protein product is CASSSNRDSRGEQFF.

The chain links TRBV30 to TRBJ1-5; possibly TRBD1 for D (5 bases). V was cut by 1 base and J by 2 bases, with 12 bases left in between. Germline-derived CDR1 and CDR2 are GTSNPN and SVGIG (reference sequence). The CDR3 runs to 15 residues. The DNA for the CDR3 is TGTGCCTGGAGTGGGGGCCCTATGGGCAATCAGCCCCAGCATTTT. Amino acids: CAWSGGPMGNQPQHF.

A single count supports this clone. This chain connects TRBV27 to TRBJ2-2; 7 nucleotides agree with TRBD2. Germline CDR1 MNHEY, CDR2 SMNVEV (reference sequence). With V trimmed by 3 bases and J by 0 bases, 10 bases remained unmatched. The CDR3 sequence is 18 residues long. In DNA, the CDR3 is TGTGCCAGCAGTTTTGGGCGGGAGCGTAAAACGAACACCGGGGAGCTGTTTTTT. It encodes CASSFGRERKTNTGELFF.

V usage is TRBV5-1 and J usage is TRBJ2-1; 14 bases fit TRBD2. V gave up 4 bases and J gave up 0 bases; unmatched junction bases: 9. Per germline, CDR1 SGHRS and CDR2 YFSETQ. The CDR3 sequence is 19 residues long. For the CDR3, the DNA is TGCGCCAGCAGCACAGGACTAGCGGGGGGTACTCTCTCCTACAATGAGCAGTTCTTC. Protein sequence: CASSTGLAGGTLSYNEQFF.